Below are 8 T cell receptor beta chains sequenced from a single sample in a study of T-cell reconstitution after alpha-beta-depleted transplantation in children. Preparing the TCRbeta library involved the use of unique molecular identifiers. TCRdb independently ran MiXCR on the PCR reads; one entry per CDR3 protein. The repertoire holds roughly 200,000 distinct CDR3 sequences, with about 8.2% as singletons. Sequencing used PBMCs, mostly from graft donor cells, obtained 360 days after TCRalphabeta/CD19-depleted stem cell transplant. The receptors derive from a male patient between 2 and 9 years old who had a stem cell transplant for acute myeloid leukemia, so the T cells may come from the graft donor.

This clonotype was found many times. The gene calls are TRBV10-3 and TRBJ2-2; no definite D call. CDR1 is ENHRY and CDR2 is SYGVKD in the germline V gene. CDR3 length: 12 residues. V lost 2 bases, J lost 6 bases, and 4 bases lay in between. The CDR3: CAISEVAGELFF. The CDR3 coding sequence is TGTGCCATCAGTGAGGTGGCCGGGGAGCTGTTTTTT.

The chain employs TRBV4-1 and TRBJ2-2, with 10 bases identical to TRBD2. CDR1 and CDR2 (germline): MGHRA, YSYEKL. The CDR3 is 17 residues long. Trimming cost V 5 bases and J 4 bases; bases outside gene matches: 10. The CDR3 spells CASSVVRAGGGTGELFF. In DNA, the CDR3 is TGCGCCAGCAGCGTAGTCCGAGCGGGAGGGGGCACCGGGGAGCTGTTTTTT.

J is TRBJ1-1 and V is TRBV12-3 or TRBV12-4, with D possibly being TRBD1 (5 bases). CDR3 size: 15 residues. Trimming cost V 2 bases and J 5 bases, with 15 bases left between them. The CDR3 sequence is CASSLSSPSGTEAFF. The DNA for the CDR3 is TGTGCCAGCAGTTTAAGTTCCCCGTCAGGGACTGAAGCTTTCTTT.

At least ten counts were recorded for this clonotype. The chain joins TRBV4-3 to TRBJ2-7; D is possibly TRBD2 (5 bases). The CDR3 runs to 16 residues. V lost 2 bases and J 6 bases, leaving 20 bases between the germline ends. CDR1 LGHNA and CDR2 YSLEER come from the germline V gene. CDR3 sequence reads: CASSQKRLPPWGEQYF. The CDR3 coding sequence is TGCGCCAGCAGCCAAAAGCGGCTACCCCCTTGGGGCGAGCAGTACTTC.

V is TRBV7-2 and J is TRBJ2-7; TRBD2 agrees at 11 bases. V was clipped by 8 bases and J by 1 base; unmatched bases: 1. CDR1 and CDR2 from the germline V gene are SGHTA and FQGNSA. The CDR3 covers 13 residues. The CDR3 loop reads CASGTSGSYEQYF. The CDR3 nucleotides are TGTGCCAGCGGGACTAGCGGATCCTACGAGCAGTACTTC.

This clonotype was observed at least ten times. V is TRBV5-1 and J is TRBJ1-1; tentatively, D is TRBD1 (5 bases). Between the trimmed V and J ends, which lost 3 bases and 1 base, there was a span of 7 bases. The germline CDR1 and CDR2 sequences are SGHRS and YFSETQ. The CDR3 extends over 13 amino acids. This CDR3 is CASSSQENTEAFF. The CDR3 DNA is TGCGCCAGCAGCTCACAGGAGAACACTGAAGCTTTCTTT.

Only a few counts were recorded for this clonotype. This sequence joins TRBV20-1 and TRBJ1-1; TRBD1 is a possible D gene (5 bases). The germline V gene has CDR1 DFQATT and CDR2 SNEGSKA (reference sequence). The ends were cut back, 5 bases at V and 5 bases at J, with 18 bases in the middle. The CDR3 length is 14 residues. This CDR3 is CSAARDGLRTEAFF. CDR3 in DNA: TGCAGTGCTGCCCGGGACGGACTCAGGACTGAAGCTTTCTTT.

This clonotype has only a few counts. The gene calls are TRBV6-5 and TRBJ2-5; D tentatively reads TRBD1 or TRBD2 (5 bases each). V lost 8 bases and J 2 bases, leaving 15 bases between the germline ends. Germline V gene lookup returns CDR1 MNHEY and CDR2 SVGAGI. CDR3 length: 14 amino acids. In nucleotides, the CDR3 is TGTGCCAGCGTTCGGGGCCGCAGACAAGAGACCCAGTACTTC. The encoded protein is CASVRGRRQETQYF.